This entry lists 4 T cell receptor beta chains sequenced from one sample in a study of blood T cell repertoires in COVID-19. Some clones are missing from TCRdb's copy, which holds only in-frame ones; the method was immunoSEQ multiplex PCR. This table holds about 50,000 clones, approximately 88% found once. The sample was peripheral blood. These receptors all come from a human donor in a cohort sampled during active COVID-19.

CDR3 bases: TGTGCCAGTAGTATAGAAGGGGAGCACAGGGACGGCTACACCTTC. Protein: CASSIEGEHRDGYTF. The chain combines TRBV19 with TRBJ1-2, with D possibly matching TRBD1 (6 bases). The CDR3 sequence is 15 residues long. Germline CDR1 LNHDA, CDR2 SQIVND (reference sequence). V dropped 0 bases and J dropped 8 bases, with 16 bases sitting between them.

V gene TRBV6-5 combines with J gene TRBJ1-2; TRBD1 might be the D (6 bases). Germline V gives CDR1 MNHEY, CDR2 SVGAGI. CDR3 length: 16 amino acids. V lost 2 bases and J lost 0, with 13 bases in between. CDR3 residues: CASSYQGTRANYGYTF. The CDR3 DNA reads TGTGCCAGCAGTTACCAGGGGACACGAGCTAACTATGGCTACACCTTC.

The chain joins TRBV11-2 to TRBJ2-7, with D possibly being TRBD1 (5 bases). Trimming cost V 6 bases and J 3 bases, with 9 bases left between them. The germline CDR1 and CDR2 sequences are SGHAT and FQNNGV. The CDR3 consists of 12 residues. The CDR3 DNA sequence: TGTGCCAGCAGTCGTCAGGGCTACGAGCAGTACTTC. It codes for CASSRQGYEQYF.

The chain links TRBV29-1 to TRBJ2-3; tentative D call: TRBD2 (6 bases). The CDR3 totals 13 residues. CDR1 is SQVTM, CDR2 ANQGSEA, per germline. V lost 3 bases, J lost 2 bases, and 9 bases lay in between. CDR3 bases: TGCAGCGTTGATGGAGGGGCCACAGATACGCAGTATTTT. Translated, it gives CSVDGGATDTQYF.